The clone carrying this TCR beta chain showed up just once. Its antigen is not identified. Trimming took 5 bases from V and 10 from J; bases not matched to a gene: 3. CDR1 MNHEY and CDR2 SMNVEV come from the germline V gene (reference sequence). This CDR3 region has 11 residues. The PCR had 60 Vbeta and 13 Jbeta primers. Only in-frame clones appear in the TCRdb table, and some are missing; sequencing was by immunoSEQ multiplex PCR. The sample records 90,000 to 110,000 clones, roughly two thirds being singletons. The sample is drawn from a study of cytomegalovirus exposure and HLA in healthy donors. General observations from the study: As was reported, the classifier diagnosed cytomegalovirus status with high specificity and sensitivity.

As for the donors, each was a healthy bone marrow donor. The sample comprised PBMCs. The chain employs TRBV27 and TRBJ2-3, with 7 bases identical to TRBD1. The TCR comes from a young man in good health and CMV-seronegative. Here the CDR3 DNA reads TGTGCCAGCAGTCAGGGACAGTCGCAGTATTTT. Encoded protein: CASSQGQSQYF.